The 32 T cell receptor beta chains below were found in one sample sequenced in a study of T cell changes during pregnancy in multiple sclerosis. Only in-frame clones appear in the TCRdb table, and some are missing; sequencing was by immunoSEQ multiplex PCR. The sample lists around 83,000 clones; under 95% were seen once. Sequences were derived from CD4+ T cells from peripheral blood mononuclear cells, sampled in the second trimester of pregnancy. The receptor source for this set is a female donor with multiple sclerosis, enrolled in a pregnancy study.

In this sample, this clone turned up a few times. The chain joins TRBV7-2 to TRBJ2-5; the D is unclear. Germline lookup yields CDR1 SGHTA and CDR2 FQGNSA. Trimming took off 7 bases at V and 5 bases at J, with 11 bases between the two ends. This CDR3 is built from 12 residues. The CDR3 sequence is CASTPVSETQYF. For the CDR3, the DNA is TGTGCCAGCACCCCCGTTTCGGAGACCCAGTACTTC. Full variable domain (outside the CDR3, taken from reference TRBV7-2 and TRBJ2-5): GAGVSQSPSNKVTEKGKDVELRCDPISGHTALYWYRQSLGQGLEFLIYFQGNSAPDKSGLPSDRFSAERTGGSVSTLTIQRTQQEDSAVYLCASTPVSETQYFGPGTRLLVL.

This chain uses TRBV10-3 with TRBJ2-3; D is perhaps TRBD1 (5 bases). Trimming removed 3 bases from V and 2 bases from J, with 12 bases in between. Per the germline V gene, CDR1 is ENHRY and CDR2 is SYGVKD. The CDR3 spans 15 residues. The CDR3 DNA reads TGTGCCATCAGTGACCCCGGACAAGACACAGATACGCAGTATTTT. Its protein is CAISDPGQDTDTQYF.

The rearrangement joins TRBV15 to TRBJ2-2, with TRBD1 matching 9 bases. V lost 1 base to trimming and J lost 6 bases; unmatched junction nucleotides: 9. Germline assignment: CDR1 LNHNV and CDR2 YYDKDF (reference sequence). The CDR3 is 17 amino acids. CDR3 amino acids: CATSRGGQGSGPGELFF. Here the CDR3 DNA reads TGTGCCACCAGCAGAGGTGGACAGGGGTCTGGTCCCGGGGAGCTGTTTTTT.

V gene TRBV18 combines with J gene TRBJ1-2, with D hard to call. There are 15 residues in the CDR3. Per the germline V gene, CDR1 is KGHSH and CDR2 is LQKENI. Trimming removed 3 bases at V and 2 bases at J, with 13 bases between. The CDR3 sequence: CASSPVADINYGYTF. CDR3 in DNA: TGTGCCAGCTCACCGGTCGCAGATATAAACTATGGCTACACCTTC.

The rearrangement joins TRBV5-1 to TRBJ2-5, with D maybe TRBD1 (6 bases). In germline, CDR1 is SGHRS, CDR2 YFSETQ. V dropped 1 base and J dropped 4 bases, with 11 bases sitting between them. CDR3 length equals 14 residues. Here the CDR3 reads CASSLTQGLETQYF. The DNA of the CDR3 is TGCGCCAGCAGCTTGACGCAGGGGCTAGAGACCCAGTACTTC.

V gene TRBV6-4 combines with J gene TRBJ1-6; 7 positions agree with TRBD1. Germline-derived CDR1 and CDR2 are MRHNA and SNTAGT. J was trimmed by 8 bases and V by 0 bases; bases with no gene match: 10. This CDR3 contains 17 residues. In DNA form, the CDR3 reads TGTGCCAGCAGTGACTCGGAACAGGGGACATTAGATTCACCCCTCCACTTT. Protein sequence: CASSDSEQGTLDSPLHF.

The rearrangement uses TRBV18 and TRBJ1-1; TRBD1 matches at 9 bases. The CDR3 is made up of 18 amino acids. The ends lost 3 bases at V and 3 bases at J; junction bases unmatched: 14. Germline CDR1 is KGHSH and CDR2 is LQKENI. The CDR3 is CASSPLRPGQGVDTEAFF. In DNA form, the CDR3 reads TGTGCCAGCTCACCGCTACGCCCGGGACAGGGAGTAGACACTGAAGCTTTCTTT.

The gene calls are TRBV19 and TRBJ1-6; a weak D match, TRBD1 (6 bases). The V gene lost 10 bases and the J gene lost 11 bases, with 21 bases spanning the gap. The CDR3 length is 14 residues. Germline CDR1 is LNHDA and CDR2 is SQIVND (reference sequence). The CDR3 reads CATKRDTSNTPLHF. The CDR3 coding sequence is TGTGCCACGAAGCGGGACACTTCGAACACACCCCTCCACTTT.

This clone was detected once. The chain has TRBV19 and TRBJ1-1; TRBD1 matches at 9 bases. The CDR3 loop spans 18 amino acids. Germline CDR1 reads LNHDA; CDR2 reads SQIVND (reference sequence). The trim removed 2 bases at V and 0 bases at J, leaving 10 bases unmatched. The CDR3 nucleotides read TGTGCCAGTAGTATAAGGGGCGGGACAGGGATCATGAACACTGAAGCTTTCTTT. Translated: CASSIRGGTGIMNTEAFF.

J is TRBJ2-2 and V is TRBV7-3; 9 positions agree with TRBD2. The CDR3 length is 15 residues. Trimming removed 5 bases from V and 1 base from J; junction bases left unmatched: 2. Per germline, CDR1 SGHTA and CDR2 FQGTGA. The CDR3 loop reads CASSQTSGNTGELFF. The CDR3 DNA sequence: TGTGCCAGCAGCCAGACTAGCGGGAACACCGGGGAGCTGTTTTTT.

This chain joins TRBV25-1 and TRBJ1-4; the D is unclear. Germline CDR1 is MGHDK and CDR2 is SYGVNS. V dropped 4 bases and J dropped 3 bases, with 15 bases sitting between them. The CDR3 length is 16 residues. The CDR3 protein is CASSANWSPANEKLFF. The CDR3 DNA is TGTGCCAGCAGTGCTAACTGGTCCCCGGCTAATGAAAAACTGTTTTTT.

This clone was detected a few times. V usage is TRBV6-1 and J usage is TRBJ1-6; D possibly corresponds to TRBD1 (6 bases). The V gene lost 6 bases and the J gene lost 0 bases, with 9 bases spanning the gap. Per the germline V gene, CDR1 is MNHNS and CDR2 is SASEGT. This CDR3 is built from 15 residues. The CDR3 DNA reads TGTGCCAGCAGGGACAGAAGCTCCTATAATTCACCCCTCCACTTT. Translated: CASRDRSSYNSPLHF.

This rearrangement joins TRBV19 to TRBJ1-1, with 7 bases identical to TRBD1. The CDR3 totals 14 residues. CDR1 and CDR2 (germline): LNHDA, SQIVND (reference sequence). V lost 5 bases to trimming and J lost 0 bases; unmatched junction nucleotides: 3. DNA for the CDR3: TGTGCCAGTAGTCTCGGGACAGTGAACACTGAAGCTTTCTTT. It encodes CASSLGTVNTEAFF. Supplemented by reference TRBV19 and TRBJ1-1, the full variable domain reads DGGITQSPKYLFRKEGQNVTLSCEQNLNHDAMYWYRQDPGQGLRLIYYSQIVNDFQKGDIAEGYSVSREKKESFPLTVTSAQKNPTAFYLCASSLGTVNTEAFFGQGTRLTVV.

The chain is built from TRBV11-2 and TRBJ2-7; D call uncertain. The V end lost 5 bases, the J end lost 5 bases, and 7 bases lay between the germline ends. CDR3 size: 11 residues. In germline, CDR1 is SGHAT, CDR2 FQNNGV. The CDR3: CASSIGDEQYF. In nucleotides, the CDR3 is TGTGCCAGCAGCATCGGAGACGAGCAGTACTTC.

The table lists this clone with a count of one. The chain employs TRBV7-3 and TRBJ2-1; the match to TRBD2 covers 7 bases. V trimming: 6 bases; J trimming: 12 bases; junction bases outside the gene matches: 11. Germline CDR1 and CDR2: SGHTA and FQGTGA. This CDR3 has 13 amino acids. The CDR3 nucleotides read TGTGCCAGCAGTCGGGACCCTCCGGGGGGGCAGTTCTTC. As protein: CASSRDPPGGQFF. Full variable domain (outside the CDR3, taken from reference TRBV7-3 and TRBJ2-1): GAGVSQTPSNKVTEKGKYVELRCDPISGHTALYWYRQSLGQGPEFLIYFQGTGAADDSGLPNDRFFAVRPEGSVSTLKIQRTERGDSAVYLCASSRDPPGGQFFGPGTRLTVL.

This chain connects TRBV19 to TRBJ1-2; 7 bases line up with TRBD1. After removal of 4 bases from V and 6 bases from J, the junction contained 11 bases not matched to a gene. Germline CDR1 is LNHDA and CDR2 is SQIVND (reference sequence). This CDR3 has 15 residues. CDR3 region: CASSTPGGLPHGYTF. DNA for the CDR3: TGTGCCAGTAGTACCCCAGGGGGGCTCCCCCATGGCTACACCTTC.

The chain couples TRBV28 to TRBJ1-1; TRBD1 aligns across 9 bases. V trimming: 6 bases; J trimming: 8 bases; junction bases outside the gene matches: 7. The CDR3 consists of 13 residues. Germline V gene sequence: CDR1 MDHEN, CDR2 SYDVKM. The CDR3 sequence is CASSYRGLIEAFF. The CDR3 DNA reads TGTGCCAGCAGCTACAGGGGGCTAATAGAAGCTTTCTTT.

CDR3 sequence (DNA): TGTGCCAGCGGAACGGGCAGGGCTAGCAATCAGCCCCAGCATTTT. Amino acid sequence: CASGTGRASNQPQHF. The chain carries TRBV2 and TRBJ1-5, with D possibly being TRBD1 (5 bases). Germline CDR1 and CDR2: SNHLY and FYNNEI. Trimming pared 8 bases from V and 0 bases from J, leaving 14 bases between. The CDR3 has 15 residues.

V gene TRBV28 combines with J gene TRBJ2-3; 7 nucleotides agree with TRBD1. Germline V lookup: CDR1 MDHEN, CDR2 SYDVKM. The CDR3 extends over 17 amino acids. Germline trimming cut 5 bases from V and 0 bases from J; bases unmatched to any gene: 11. The CDR3 nucleotides read TGTGCCAGCAGTCTACCCCGACAGGGACCTAGCACAGATACGCAGTATTTT. Translated, it gives CASSLPRQGPSTDTQYF.

V and J are TRBV5-1 and TRBJ2-6; the D gene is possibly TRBD1 (6 bases). Trimming took off 3 bases at V and 2 bases at J, with 12 bases between the two ends. CDR1 is SGHRS and CDR2 is YFSETQ in the germline V gene. The CDR3 spans 16 residues. The CDR3 sequence is CASSYETGAGANVLTF. In DNA, the CDR3 is TGCGCCAGCAGCTACGAGACAGGCGCTGGGGCCAACGTCCTGACTTTC.

The J gene is TRBJ1-1, the V gene TRBV5-1; D possibly corresponds to TRBD1 (6 bases). The CDR3 is 16 residues long. The V end lost 4 bases, the J end lost 1 base, and 17 bases lay between the germline ends. CDR1 SGHRS and CDR2 YFSETQ come from the germline V gene. CDR3 amino acids: CASSRDGWGQNTEAFF. CDR3 in DNA: TGCGCCAGCAGCAGGGATGGGTGGGGGCAGAACACTGAAGCTTTCTTT.

The chain combines TRBV7-2 with TRBJ1-2, with 7 bases fitting TRBD1. V lost 5 bases, J lost 5 bases, and 8 bases stayed unmatched. Per germline, CDR1 SGHTA and CDR2 FQGNSA. The CDR3 covers 14 residues. CDR3 region: CASSPRQGSYGYTF. As DNA, the CDR3 is TGTGCCAGCAGCCCAAGACAGGGTTCTTATGGCTACACCTTC.

This chain connects TRBV5-1 to TRBJ2-5, with D perhaps TRBD1 (6 bases). The CDR3 has 14 residues. Trimming took off 2 bases at V and 5 bases at J, with 13 bases between the two ends. Looked up from germline, CDR1 is SGHRS and CDR2 is YFSETQ. The CDR3 region has the DNA TGCGCCAGCAGCTTCACACAGGGTGAGGAGACCCAGTACTTC. Translation: CASSFTQGEETQYF.

The CDR3 here is CASSVGSLGANEQFF. The CDR3 DNA follows: TGTGCCAGCAGCGTAGGTTCGCTAGGGGCAAATGAGCAGTTCTTC. This chain links TRBV9 with TRBJ2-1; a possible D gene is TRBD1 (5 bases). CDR3 length: 15 amino acids. From germline, CDR1 is SGDLS and CDR2 YYNGEE. V was shortened by 0 bases and J by 7 bases, with 14 bases between the two germline ends.

This clone was counted once. The chain is built from TRBV7-2 and TRBJ2-7; 10 nucleotides agree with TRBD2. The CDR3 totals 15 residues. The germline CDR1 and CDR2 sequences are SGHTA and FQGNSA. Trimming cost V 5 bases and J 2 bases; bases outside gene matches: 6. CDR3 sequence reads: CASSPGTSVTYEQYF. CDR3 coding DNA: TGTGCCAGCAGCCCAGGGACTAGCGTAACCTACGAGCAGTACTTC. Full variable domain (remainder filled in from reference TRBV7-2 and TRBJ2-7): GAGVSQSPSNKVTEKGKDVELRCDPISGHTALYWYRQSLGQGLEFLIYFQGNSAPDKSGLPSDRFSAERTGGSVSTLTIQRTQQEDSAVYLCASSPGTSVTYEQYFGPGTRLTVT.

The rearrangement links TRBV7-2 to TRBJ2-1, with 9 bases lining up with TRBD2. Germline V gene data show CDR1 as SGHTA and CDR2 as FQGNSA. V lost 1 base to trimming and J lost 8 bases; unmatched junction nucleotides: 12. This CDR3 is built from 17 residues. CDR3 protein: CASSLVWGRGGGDEQFF. CDR3 nucleotide sequence: TGTGCCAGCAGCTTAGTCTGGGGGCGGGGGGGCGGCGATGAGCAGTTCTTC.

The chain is built from TRBV21-1 and TRBJ1-2; the D segment call TRBD1 is taken from the table without a DNA check. TRBV21-1 is deemed a pseudogene. The CDR3 covers 15 residues. The CDR3 here is CASRASRTGCNGYTF. The CDR3 nucleotides are TGTGCCAGCAGAGCAAGTAGGACAGGGTGTAATGGCTACACCTTC.

The chain has TRBV10-3 and TRBJ2-3; 7 nucleotides match TRBD2. Germline CDR1 reads ENHRY; CDR2 reads SYGVKD. The CDR3 is made up of 15 amino acids. J lost 2 bases, V lost 7 bases, and 9 bases had no gene match. The CDR3 loop is CAITSASGFTDTQYF. As DNA, the CDR3 is TGTGCCATCACTTCGGCTAGCGGATTCACAGATACGCAGTATTTT.

The chain's CDR3 is CASSHARFDRGGDYGYTF. CDR3 DNA sequence: TGCGCCAGCAGCCACGCTCGTTTTGACAGGGGCGGCGACTATGGCTACACCTTC. This chain joins TRBV4-3 and TRBJ1-2, with 8 positions matching TRBD1. CDR1 LGHNA and CDR2 YSLEER come from the germline V gene. V lost 3 bases to trimming and J lost 3 bases; unmatched junction nucleotides: 15. This CDR3 has 18 residues.

J is TRBJ2-1 and V is TRBV5-1; 11 nucleotides agree with TRBD2. CDR1 is SGHRS and CDR2 is YFSETQ in the germline V gene. The V and J ends lost 4 bases and 1 base, in that order; junction bases with no gene match: 4. This CDR3 contains 16 residues. The CDR3 protein is CASSRGLAASYNEQFF. The DNA of the CDR3 is TGCGCCAGCAGCAGGGGACTAGCGGCGTCCTACAATGAGCAGTTCTTC.

V gene TRBV27 combines with J gene TRBJ2-7, with 9 bases matching TRBD1. The CDR3 spans 14 residues. V lost 5 bases to trimming and J lost 4 bases; unmatched junction nucleotides: 6. Germline V gene sequence: CDR1 MNHEY, CDR2 SMNVEV (reference sequence). The CDR3 loop reads CASSLGTGKYEQYF. CDR3 coding DNA: TGTGCCAGCAGTCTTGGGACAGGGAAATACGAGCAGTACTTC.

The rearrangement joins TRBV4-2 to TRBJ2-2; weak D call: TRBD2 (6 bases). Deletions cut 8 bases from V and 7 bases from J, with 17 bases between. Germline lookup yields CDR1 LGHNA and CDR2 YNFKEQ. This CDR3 comprises 14 residues. CDR3 coding DNA: TGTGCCAGCCAAGCGGCTAGCGTCCTCGGGGAGCTGTTTTTT. This codes for CASQAASVLGELFF.